Listed here is a single T cell receptor (beta chain). Clones were read by immunoSEQ multiplex PCR, and TCRdb kept only the in-frame ones, dropping some. The sample lists 180,000 or so clones, roughly 88% occurring once. Researchers sorted participants into cohorts using their self-reported clinical history. This sample stems from a study of blood T cell repertoires in COVID-19. Study context: The United States, Italy and Spain supplied acute and convalescent COVID-19 samples.

The CDR3 has 13 residues. CDR1 is SGHRS and CDR2 is YFSETQ in the germline V gene. V shed 8 bases and J shed 8 bases, with 19 bases lying between them. The sequence derives from a woman aged 60 to 75 who had recovered from COVID-19. Sequencing was performed on PBMCs or T cells enriched from blood (not recorded which). This chain connects TRBV5-1 to TRBJ1-2, with a tentative D call TRBD1 (6 bases). For the CDR3, the DNA is TGCGCCAGTCGAGCAGGTCAGGGGCAGGGCTACACCTTC. Its protein product is CASRAGQGQGYTF.